Listed here is a single T cell receptor (beta chain). This entry is derived from a study of blood T cell repertoires in COVID-19. Germline V gene lookup returns CDR1 GTSNPN and CDR2 SVGIG (reference sequence). V gave up 2 bases and J gave up 2 bases, with 6 bases separating them. The CDR3 runs 12 residues. The protocol was immunoSEQ multiplex PCR, while the TCRdb copy is restricted to in-frame clones and leaves out a portion. The sample carries just over 350,000 clones, about 90% recorded once. The specimen sequenced was PBMCs or T cells enriched from blood (not recorded which). This TCR derives from a woman aged 25-40 years who had recovered from COVID-19. This chain joins TRBV30 and TRBJ1-2; D unresolved. This chain's CDR3 is CAWSWENYGYTF. The CDR3 bases are TGTGCCTGGAGTTGGGAGAACTATGGCTACACCTTC.